Listed below are T cell receptor beta chains from one sample, sequenced in a study of technical replicates of blood from a few donors. Profiling relied on immunoSEQ multiplex PCR, and the TCRdb table lists in-frame clones only, not all of them. This sample has 70,000 or so clones, with around 92% found just once. Sequenced material: T cells isolated from PBMCs. These receptors were obtained from a human donor in good health. Both conserved end residues are part of each CDR3.

cdr3_length: 11; j_call: TRBJ2-1; v_call: TRBV6-5; cdr3_aa: CASSREGEQFF
cdr3_length: 13; j_call: TRBJ2-1; v_call: TRBV4-1; cdr3_aa: CASSQGGSDEQFF
cdr3_length: 13; j_call: TRBJ1-1; v_call: TRBV19; cdr3_aa: CASSTWTGAEAFF
cdr3_length: 12; j_call: TRBJ1-1; v_call: TRBV5-1; cdr3_aa: CASSSGNTEAFF
cdr3_length: 15; j_call: TRBJ2-7; v_call: TRBV4-2; cdr3_aa: CASSQGLADSYEQYF
cdr3_length: 13; j_call: TRBJ1-1; v_call: TRBV29-1; cdr3_aa: CSVDRQGHTEAFF
cdr3_length: 15; j_call: TRBJ2-3; v_call: TRBV7-3; cdr3_aa: CASSLTTGGTDTQYF
cdr3_length: 15; j_call: TRBJ2-3; v_call: TRBV7-7; cdr3_aa: CASSLGDFGTDTQYF
cdr3_length: 12; j_call: TRBJ2-5; v_call: TRBV6-5; cdr3_aa: CASREPGETQYF
cdr3_length: 13; j_call: TRBJ2-7; v_call: TRBV11-2; cdr3_aa: CASSLVYSYEQYF
cdr3_length: 16; j_call: TRBJ1-4; v_call: TRBV19; cdr3_aa: CASSVSSGTANEKLFF
cdr3_length: 13; j_call: TRBJ2-5; v_call: TRBV7-6; cdr3_aa: CASRTGLAETQYF
cdr3_length: 15; j_call: TRBJ1-5; v_call: TRBV6-6; cdr3_aa: CASKRGERSNQPQHF
cdr3_length: 13; j_call: TRBJ1-1; v_call: TRBV2; cdr3_aa: CASSGDRTIEAFF
cdr3_length: 15; j_call: TRBJ1-1; v_call: TRBV6-5; cdr3_aa: CASSYFQGARAEAFF
cdr3_length: 16; j_call: TRBJ2-1; v_call: TRBV27; cdr3_aa: CASRSPTSAYYNEQFF
cdr3_length: 15; j_call: TRBJ2-1; v_call: TRBV9; cdr3_aa: CASSPRLDSYNEQFF
cdr3_length: 13; j_call: TRBJ2-7; v_call: TRBV11-2; cdr3_aa: CASSLGRFYEQYF
cdr3_length: 15; j_call: TRBJ1-2; v_call: TRBV28; cdr3_aa: CASSPRTGGGYGYTF
cdr3_length: 14; j_call: TRBJ2-3; v_call: TRBV7-8; cdr3_aa: CASSPQGSPDTQYF
cdr3_length: 17; j_call: TRBJ2-1; v_call: TRBV12-5; cdr3_aa: CASALSDTIRTYNEQFF
cdr3_length: 14; j_call: TRBJ1-2; v_call: TRBV7-2; cdr3_aa: CASSLEGHGYGYTF
cdr3_length: 14; j_call: TRBJ2-7; v_call: TRBV9; cdr3_aa: CASSVLAGSYEQYF
cdr3_length: 15; j_call: TRBJ2-3; v_call: TRBV28; cdr3_aa: CASRGQFSSTDTQYF
cdr3_length: 15; j_call: TRBJ2-7; v_call: TRBV30; cdr3_aa: CAWRSRLAGFYEQYF
cdr3_length: 13; j_call: TRBJ2-7; v_call: TRBV5-4; cdr3_aa: CASSLTPLYEQYF
cdr3_length: 14; j_call: TRBJ1-1; v_call: TRBV19; cdr3_aa: CASSIAGASTEAFF
cdr3_length: 12; j_call: TRBJ1-4; v_call: TRBV6-5; cdr3_aa: CASSYGRGPLFF
cdr3_length: 15; j_call: TRBJ2-7; v_call: TRBV11-2; cdr3_aa: CASSLLVEKIDEQYF
cdr3_length: 14; j_call: TRBJ1-1; v_call: TRBV9; cdr3_aa: CASSVAGGNTEAFF
cdr3_length: 18; j_call: TRBJ2-6; v_call: TRBV19; cdr3_aa: CASSLTSGRARGANVLTF
cdr3_length: 17; j_call: TRBJ2-3; v_call: TRBV7-3; cdr3_aa: CASSLPLAGEGEDTQYF
cdr3_length: 15; j_call: TRBJ2-7; v_call: TRBV9; cdr3_aa: CASSVEPGLEGEQYF
cdr3_length: 15; j_call: TRBJ1-1; v_call: TRBV18; cdr3_aa: CASSPLGGMNTEAFF
cdr3_length: 15; j_call: TRBJ1-3; v_call: TRBV2; cdr3_aa: CANNRGGTAGNTIYF
cdr3_length: 14; j_call: TRBJ1-1; v_call: TRBV28; cdr3_aa: CASNSFRENTEAFF
cdr3_length: 12; j_call: TRBJ2-1; v_call: TRBV19; cdr3_aa: CASKEGGVEQFF
cdr3_length: 14; j_call: TRBJ1-5; v_call: TRBV27; cdr3_aa: CASMLYREGQPQHF
cdr3_length: 16; j_call: TRBJ1-3; v_call: TRBV6-6; cdr3_aa: CASSRTGTSSGNTIYF
cdr3_length: 17; j_call: TRBJ2-3; v_call: TRBV7-2; cdr3_aa: CASSQTSGRANSDTQYF
cdr3_length: 15; j_call: TRBJ2-5; v_call: TRBV28; cdr3_aa: CASSNPQGGQETQYF
cdr3_length: 14; j_call: TRBJ2-7; v_call: TRBV10-3; cdr3_aa: CAIRAGTGSYEQYF
cdr3_length: 15; j_call: TRBJ1-2; v_call: TRBV15; cdr3_aa: CATSRDRGVSYGYTF
cdr3_length: 13; j_call: TRBJ1-1; v_call: TRBV28; cdr3_aa: CASSREDRDPAFF
cdr3_length: 13; j_call: TRBJ2-5; v_call: TRBV10-3; cdr3_aa: CAITTSLGETQYF
cdr3_length: 15; j_call: TRBJ2-3; v_call: TRBV11-3; cdr3_aa: CASSLGGQVTDTQYF
cdr3_length: 14; j_call: TRBJ2-2; v_call: TRBV5-1; cdr3_aa: CASSLVTSAGELFF
cdr3_length: 16; j_call: TRBJ1-2; v_call: TRBV7-3; cdr3_aa: CASSQNLGTGYGGYTF
cdr3_length: 13; j_call: TRBJ2-1; v_call: TRBV29-1; cdr3_aa: CSVGTGGRNEQFF
cdr3_length: 14; j_call: TRBJ1-4; v_call: TRBV6-6; cdr3_aa: CASTPGQAGEKLFF
cdr3_length: 18; j_call: TRBJ2-1; v_call: TRBV13; cdr3_aa: CAIKAGRGLGVSYNEQFF
cdr3_length: 16; j_call: TRBJ2-1; v_call: TRBV5-1; cdr3_aa: CASSLGWTSSYNEQFF
cdr3_length: 14; j_call: TRBJ2-1; v_call: TRBV11-3; cdr3_aa: CASSFSGGGNEQFF